This passage covers 2 T cell receptor beta chains from one sample sequenced in a study of T cell changes during pregnancy in multiple sclerosis. TCRdb's copy holds only in-frame clones and misses some; the assay was immunoSEQ multiplex PCR. The sample consists of approximately 36,000 clones, more than 70% of them appearing once. The sample in question was CD8+ T cells from peripheral blood mononuclear cells, obtained in the third trimester of pregnancy. The receptors come from a female donor with multiple sclerosis, enrolled in a pregnancy study.

There are many counts of this clone. The chain joins TRBV7-9 to TRBJ2-1; D may be TRBD2 (6 bases). This CDR3 spans 16 amino acids. Looked up from germline, CDR1 is SEHNR and CDR2 is FQNEAQ (reference sequence). V dropped 5 bases and J dropped 8 bases, with 22 bases sitting between them. The CDR3 loop reads CASSRSSGWDSDEQFF. CDR3 DNA: TGTGCCAGCAGCCGGAGCTCAGGCTGGGACTCCGATGAGCAGTTCTTC.

The V gene is TRBV7-9, the J gene TRBJ1-4; TRBD1 is a possible D gene (5 bases). Germline V CDR1 and CDR2: SEHNR, FQNEAQ (reference sequence). V lost 7 bases and J 6 bases, leaving 12 bases between the germline ends. The CDR3 runs to 13 residues. The CDR3 DNA follows: TGTGCCAGCATTGGGGCTGGAGATGAAAAACTGTTTTTT. This translates into CASIGAGDEKLFF.